A single sample gave rise to the 30 T cell receptor beta chains below, sequenced in a study of cytotoxic CD8 clonotypes in ibrutinib-treated CLL. TCRdb's table, derived via immunoSEQ multiplex PCR, lists solely in-frame clones and lacks some. The sample consists of 250,000 to 350,000 clones, roughly three quarters of them appearing once. This material consisted of PBMCs, taken at disease progression, from a patient treated with ibrutinib. The source is a human donor with chronic lymphocytic leukemia.

The genes are TRBV27 and TRBJ1-5; D is unresolved. V dropped 8 bases and J dropped 7 bases, with 3 bases sitting between them. The CDR3 is 9 residues long. CDR1 is MNHEY, CDR2 SMNVEV, per germline (reference sequence). In DNA, the CDR3 is TGTGCCAGCGGACAGCCCCAGCATTTT. Encoded protein: CASGQPQHF.

The gene calls are TRBV7-2 and TRBJ2-7, with 7 bases identical to TRBD2. Germline-derived CDR1 and CDR2 are SGHTA and FQGNSA. V lost 5 bases, J lost 2 bases, and 12 bases stayed unmatched. The length of the CDR3 is 16 residues. CDR3 amino acids: CASSLLGGAQAYEQYF. CDR3 coding DNA: TGTGCCAGCAGCCTCCTGGGAGGGGCGCAAGCCTACGAGCAGTACTTC. The whole variable domain, remainder taken from reference TRBV7-2 and TRBJ2-7, is GAGVSQSPSNKVTEKGKDVELRCDPISGHTALYWYRQSLGQGLEFLIYFQGNSAPDKSGLPSDRFSAERTGGSVSTLTIQRTQQEDSAVYLCASSLLGGAQAYEQYFGPGTRLTVT.

Only a few counts were recorded for this clone. The chain has TRBV25-1 and TRBJ1-2, with D unclear. Germline CDR1 and CDR2: MGHDK and SYGVNS. V lost 6 bases and J 4 bases, leaving 6 bases between the germline ends. CDR3 size: 11 residues. The CDR3 sequence: CASRTVYGYTF. The CDR3 nucleotides are TGTGCCAGCAGGACGGTCTATGGCTACACCTTC.

This rearrangement joins TRBV6-5 to TRBJ2-1; TRBD2 is a possible D gene (5 bases). This CDR3 is built from 15 residues. Per germline, CDR1 MNHEY and CDR2 SVGAGI. Between the trimmed V and J ends, which lost 5 bases and 0 bases, there was a span of 11 bases. The CDR3 nucleotides are TGTGCCAGCAGTAACCGGGGAAACTCCTACAATGAGCAGTTCTTC. As protein: CASSNRGNSYNEQFF.

The V gene is TRBV12-2, the J gene TRBJ2-1. TRBV12-2 constitutes a pseudogene. The CDR3 totals 15 residues. CDR3 bases: TGTGCAAGTCGCAAAAAGAAGGCCTTTAACAATGAGCAGTTCTTC. It yields the protein CASRKKKAFNNEQFF.

The chain carries TRBV4-3 and TRBJ2-4; the match to TRBD2 covers 11 bases. Losses at the gene ends were 4 bases for V and 0 bases for J; bases not matched to a gene: 2. Germline values: CDR1 LGHNA, CDR2 YSLEER. This CDR3 is 16 amino acids long. CDR3 nucleotides: TGCGCCAGCAGCCCCGGACTAGCGGGAGCCAAAAACATTCAGTACTTC. Protein: CASSPGLAGAKNIQYF.

This clone was recorded a few times. The chain recombines TRBV5-4 with TRBJ1-3; D is possibly TRBD1 (6 bases). The V end lost 3 bases, the J end lost 0 bases, and 16 bases lay between the germline ends. From germline, CDR1 is SGHNT and CDR2 YYREEE (reference sequence). The CDR3 is 17 residues long. In DNA form, the CDR3 reads TGTGCCAGCAGCTCGAGACCGACAGGCTACTCTGGAAACACCATATATTTT. Translating it yields CASSSRPTGYSGNTIYF.

The rearrangement joins TRBV29-1 to TRBJ2-7; D is undetermined. The CDR3 contains 11 residues. V dropped 5 bases and J dropped 3 bases, with 8 bases sitting between them. The V gene's germline CDR1 is SQVTM and CDR2 ANQGSEA. The CDR3 sequence: CSVQTDYEQYF. The CDR3 DNA reads TGCAGCGTTCAGACTGACTACGAGCAGTACTTC.

The chain carries TRBV11-1 and TRBJ2-7; a possible D gene is TRBD1 (6 bases). The length of the CDR3 is 16 residues. Trimming cost V 4 bases and J 2 bases, with 18 bases left between them. CDR1 and CDR2 (germline): SGHAT, FQDESV (reference sequence). CDR3 in amino acids: CASSWGSSGDPYEQYF. CDR3 bases: TGTGCCAGCAGCTGGGGTTCGTCAGGGGATCCCTACGAGCAGTACTTC.

The rearrangement joins TRBV2 to TRBJ2-1, with D maybe TRBD2 (5 bases). From germline, CDR1 is SNHLY and CDR2 FYNNEI. The CDR3 consists of 11 residues. Trimming pared 10 bases from V and 5 bases from J, leaving 9 bases between. The CDR3 nucleotides read TGTGCCACCGGACTGCACAATGAGCAGTTCTTC. This translates into CATGLHNEQFF.

V and J are TRBV7-2 and TRBJ2-5, with no clear D. The ends were cut back, 2 bases at V and 5 bases at J, with 6 bases in the middle. CDR1 and CDR2 (germline): SGHTA, FQGNSA. The CDR3 extends over 12 amino acids. CDR3 loop: CASSLPGETQYF. DNA of the CDR3: TGTGCCAGCAGCTTACCGGGCGAGACCCAGTACTTC.

V is TRBV2 and J is TRBJ2-3, with D uncertain. The CDR3 consists of 13 residues. The V gene lost 3 bases and the J gene lost 4 bases, with 8 bases spanning the gap. From germline, CDR1 is SNHLY and CDR2 FYNNEI. DNA of the CDR3: TGTGCCAGCAGTGAGGGCAGCCCAGATACGCAGTATTTT. It is translated as CASSEGSPDTQYF.

J is TRBJ2-5 and V is TRBV28; 9 bases map to TRBD1. V dropped 5 bases and J dropped 5; count of bases not matched to a gene: 6. Germline assignment: CDR1 MDHEN and CDR2 SYDVKM. The CDR3 totals 14 residues. This CDR3 is CASSLTGGWETQYF. In DNA form, the CDR3 reads TGTGCCAGCAGTCTGACAGGGGGATGGGAGACCCAGTACTTC.

Written as DNA, the CDR3 is TGCGCCAGCCGTGGATTGAGGAACACTGAAGCTTTCTTT. It yields the protein CASRGLRNTEAFF. The genes are TRBV4-1 and TRBJ1-1; no reliable D call. This CDR3 has 13 residues. The germline CDR1 and CDR2 sequences are MGHRA and YSYEKL. Trimming removed 8 bases at V and 1 base at J, with 11 bases between.

The chain has TRBV6-1 and TRBJ2-7; 12 bases are a match to TRBD2. The CDR3 extends over 14 amino acids. Germline loops: CDR1 MNHNS, CDR2 SASEGT. Trimming took 2 bases from V and 7 from J; bases not matched to a gene: 3. The CDR3 loop is CASSEFGTSGEQYF. The DNA for the CDR3 is TGTGCCAGCAGTGAATTTGGGACTAGCGGGGAGCAGTACTTC.

The chain has TRBV5-1 and TRBJ2-3; possibly TRBD2 for D (5 bases). The germline gives CDR1 SGHRS, CDR2 YFSETQ. The CDR3 is 14 amino acids. Trimming took off 1 base at V and 4 bases at J, with 10 bases between the two ends. As DNA, the CDR3 is TGCGCCAGCAGCTTGAGGGAGTCCCCAGATACGCAGTATTTT. Protein: CASSLRESPDTQYF. The whole variable domain, remainder taken from reference TRBV5-1 and TRBJ2-3, is KAGVTQTPRYLIKTRGQQVTLSCSPISGHRSVSWYQQTPGQGLQFLFEYFSETQRNKGNFPGRFSGRQFSNSRSEMNVSTLELGDSALYLCASSLRESPDTQYFGPGTRLTVL.

The chain combines TRBV15 with TRBJ2-3; TRBD1 matches at 9 bases. The CDR3 totals 15 residues. The junction had 6 bases not matched to a gene; V was cut back by 4 bases and J by 4 bases. Looked up from germline, CDR1 is LNHNV and CDR2 is YYDKDF (reference sequence). The CDR3 loop reads CATSTRQGVADTQYF. DNA for the CDR3: TGTGCCACCAGCACCCGACAGGGGGTCGCAGATACGCAGTATTTT.

V is TRBV18 and J is TRBJ2-5; no clear D gene. This CDR3 is 17 amino acids long. Trimming removed 3 bases from V and 2 bases from J, with 19 bases in between. The V gene's germline CDR1 is KGHSH and CDR2 LQKENI. Here the CDR3 reads CASSPNRWVAPQETQYF. In nucleotides, the CDR3 is TGTGCCAGCTCACCGAACCGTTGGGTGGCACCTCAAGAGACCCAGTACTTC.

The V gene is TRBV2, the J gene TRBJ2-4; D might be TRBD2 (7 bases). Deletions cut 8 bases from V and 1 base from J, with 15 bases between. There are 15 residues in the CDR3. Germline V gives CDR1 SNHLY, CDR2 FYNNEI. CDR3 nucleotide sequence: TGTGCCAGCTTATATCGGGGGGCGGCCAAAAACATTCAGTACTTC. Translating it yields CASLYRGAAKNIQYF.

J is TRBJ2-2 and V is TRBV5-6; perhaps TRBD1 as D (5 bases). Germline CDR1 is SGHDT and CDR2 is YYEEEE. The V end lost 4 bases, the J end lost 8 bases, and 12 bases lay between the germline ends. The CDR3 contains 13 residues. The CDR3 region is CASSPGITGELFF. For the CDR3, the DNA is TGTGCCAGCAGCCCAGGGATAACTGGGGAGCTGTTTTTT.

V is TRBV11-2 and J is TRBJ2-3, with unresolved D. V lost 2 bases and J lost 1, with 1 base in between. Germline-derived CDR1 and CDR2 are SGHAT and FQNNGV. The CDR3 runs to 12 residues. In DNA, the CDR3 is TGTGCCAGCAGCTTACGCACAGATACGCAGTATTTT. Translating gives CASSLRTDTQYF.

The chain carries TRBV6-1 and TRBJ1-5; the D is unclear. V was trimmed by 0 bases and J by 3 bases, leaving 6 bases between them. CDR3 length: 14 residues. CDR1 and CDR2 from the germline V gene are MNHNS and SASEGT. CDR3 protein: CASSEAVLNQPQHF. CDR3 in DNA: TGTGCCAGCAGTGAAGCGGTACTCAATCAGCCCCAGCATTTT.

The CDR3 reads CASSSPIGAGGVNEQFF. DNA of the CDR3: TGTGCCAGCAGTTCCCCTATTGGGGCAGGGGGCGTCAATGAGCAGTTCTTC. The chain links TRBV28 to TRBJ2-1, with 8 bases lining up with TRBD1. Germline CDR1 and CDR2: MDHEN and SYDVKM. CDR3 length: 17 residues. V shed 4 bases and J 6 bases; nucleotides not matched to a gene: 14.

The chain links TRBV18 to TRBJ2-7, with 7 bases aligning to TRBD1. Unmatched junction bases numbered 8, after V lost 2 bases and J lost 4 bases. The CDR3 contains 15 residues. Germline CDR1 and CDR2: KGHSH and LQKENI. This CDR3 reads CASSPWETGNYEQYF. CDR3 DNA: TGTGCCAGCTCACCATGGGAGACAGGGAATTACGAGCAGTACTTC.

This clone was seen at least ten times. V and J are TRBV28 and TRBJ1-2; tentative D call: TRBD1 (6 bases). V was cut by 6 bases and J by 4 bases, with 15 bases left in between. Germline values: CDR1 MDHEN, CDR2 SYDVKM. The CDR3 runs to 14 residues. The CDR3 loop is CASRREAGAYGYTF. DNA for the CDR3: TGTGCCAGCAGGCGTGAGGCAGGGGCCTATGGCTACACCTTC.

The V gene is TRBV2, the J gene TRBJ1-2; D is unclear. The CDR3 spans 14 residues. V was clipped by 3 bases and J by 8 bases, with 16 bases between them. CDR1 and CDR2 from the germline V gene are SNHLY and FYNNEI. This chain's CDR3 is CASSDEIGRRGYTF. The CDR3 DNA reads TGTGCCAGCAGTGACGAGATCGGACGACGCGGCTACACCTTC.

The chain employs TRBV27 and TRBJ2-7; 7 bases are shared with TRBD2. This CDR3 is built from 16 residues. CDR1 is MNHEY, CDR2 SMNVEV, per germline (reference sequence). Unmatched junction bases numbered 13, after V lost 5 bases and J lost 3 bases. Here the CDR3 reads CASSQIRVRDYYEQYF. The CDR3 DNA is TGTGCCAGCAGTCAAATTAGGGTTCGGGACTACTACGAGCAGTACTTC.

CDR3 protein: CASSLRGGVDEQFF. The CDR3 region has the DNA TGTGCCAGCAGCCTAAGAGGAGGGGTCGATGAGCAGTTCTTC. This chain links TRBV11-2 with TRBJ2-1; possibly TRBD2 for D (6 bases). Germline V lookup: CDR1 SGHAT, CDR2 FQNNGV. Trimming took off 5 bases at V and 8 bases at J, with 16 bases between the two ends. This CDR3 has 14 amino acids.

This sequence joins TRBV7-9 and TRBJ2-5; unclear D gene. V lost 4 bases to trimming and J lost 2 bases, with 20 bases between them. This CDR3 region has 17 residues. CDR1 SEHNR and CDR2 FQNEAQ come from the germline V gene (reference sequence). This CDR3 reads CASSSPPAPLYQETQYF. CDR3 nucleotide sequence: TGTGCCAGCAGCTCTCCCCCAGCTCCCCTTTATCAAGAGACCCAGTACTTC.

This clone showed up just once. The chain employs TRBV5-4 and TRBJ2-2, with D possibly being TRBD1 (5 bases). Germline values: CDR1 SGHNT, CDR2 YYREEE (reference sequence). The CDR3 spans 16 residues. V was pared by 0 bases and J by 0 bases, with 9 bases between. The CDR3 region is CASSLVQGTNTGELFF. The CDR3 DNA reads TGTGCCAGCAGCTTGGTTCAGGGAACGAACACCGGGGAGCTGTTTTTT.